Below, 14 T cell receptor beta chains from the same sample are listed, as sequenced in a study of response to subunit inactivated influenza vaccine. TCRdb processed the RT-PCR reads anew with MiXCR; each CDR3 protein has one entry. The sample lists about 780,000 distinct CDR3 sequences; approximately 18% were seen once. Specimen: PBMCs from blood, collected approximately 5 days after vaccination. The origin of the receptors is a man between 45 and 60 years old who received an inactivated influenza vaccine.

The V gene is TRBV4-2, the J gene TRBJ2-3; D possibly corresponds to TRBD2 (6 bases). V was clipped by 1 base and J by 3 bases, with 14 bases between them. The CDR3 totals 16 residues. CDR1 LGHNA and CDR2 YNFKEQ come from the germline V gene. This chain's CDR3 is CASSQAAGQGTDTQYF. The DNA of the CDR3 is TGTGCCAGCAGCCAAGCCGCGGGGCAGGGTACAGATACGCAGTATTTT.

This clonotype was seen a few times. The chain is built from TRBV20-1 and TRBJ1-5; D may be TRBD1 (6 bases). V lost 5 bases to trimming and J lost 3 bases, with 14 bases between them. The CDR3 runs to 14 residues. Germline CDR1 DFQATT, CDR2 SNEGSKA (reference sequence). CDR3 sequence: CSASGQHLNQPQHF. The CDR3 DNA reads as TGCAGTGCTTCAGGACAGCACCTCAATCAGCCCCAGCATTTT.

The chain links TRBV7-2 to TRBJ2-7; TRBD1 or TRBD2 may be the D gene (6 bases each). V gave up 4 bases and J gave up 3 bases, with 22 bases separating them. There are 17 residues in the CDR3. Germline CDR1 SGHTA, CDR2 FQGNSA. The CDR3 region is CASSSQSSEGGHYEQYF. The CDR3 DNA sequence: TGTGCCAGCAGCTCACAATCTAGCGAAGGGGGACACTACGAGCAGTACTTC.

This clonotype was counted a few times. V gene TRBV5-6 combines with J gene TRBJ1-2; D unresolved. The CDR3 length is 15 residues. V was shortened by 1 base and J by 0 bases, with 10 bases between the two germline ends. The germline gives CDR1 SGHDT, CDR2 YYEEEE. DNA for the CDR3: TGTGCCAGCAGCTTGACTACGTACTCTAACTATGGCTACACCTTC. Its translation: CASSLTTYSNYGYTF.

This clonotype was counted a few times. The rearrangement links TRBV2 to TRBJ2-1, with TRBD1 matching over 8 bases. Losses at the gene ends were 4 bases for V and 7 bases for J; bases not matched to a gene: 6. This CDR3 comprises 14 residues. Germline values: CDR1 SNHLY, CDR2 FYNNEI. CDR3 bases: TGTGCCAGCAGTGGGACAGGGTGGTTTAATGAGCAGTTCTTC. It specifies CASSGTGWFNEQFF.

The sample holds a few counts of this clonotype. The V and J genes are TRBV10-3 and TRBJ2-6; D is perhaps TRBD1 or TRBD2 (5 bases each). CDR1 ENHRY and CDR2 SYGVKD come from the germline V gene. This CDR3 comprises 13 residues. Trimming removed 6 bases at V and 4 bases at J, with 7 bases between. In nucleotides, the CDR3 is TGTGCCATCAGAGGGGAGGGGGCCAACGTCCTGACTTTC. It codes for CAIRGEGANVLTF.

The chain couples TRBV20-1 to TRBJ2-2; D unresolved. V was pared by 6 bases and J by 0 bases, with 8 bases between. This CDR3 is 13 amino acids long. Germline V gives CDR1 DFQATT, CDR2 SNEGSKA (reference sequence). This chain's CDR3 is CSALTSNTGELFF. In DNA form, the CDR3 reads TGCAGTGCGCTTACTTCGAACACCGGGGAGCTGTTTTTT.

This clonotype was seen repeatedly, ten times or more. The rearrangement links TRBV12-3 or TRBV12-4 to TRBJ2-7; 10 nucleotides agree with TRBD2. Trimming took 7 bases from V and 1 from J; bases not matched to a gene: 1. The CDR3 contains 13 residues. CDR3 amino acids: CASMTSGSYEQYF. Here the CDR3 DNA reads TGTGCCAGCATGACTAGCGGGTCCTACGAGCAGTACTTC.

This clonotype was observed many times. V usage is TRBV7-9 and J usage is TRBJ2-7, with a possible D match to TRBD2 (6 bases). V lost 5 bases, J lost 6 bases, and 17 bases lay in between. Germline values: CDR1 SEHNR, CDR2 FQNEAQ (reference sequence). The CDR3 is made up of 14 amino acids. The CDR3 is CASSQYWRVGEQYF. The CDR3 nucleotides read TGTGCCAGCAGCCAGTACTGGAGGGTGGGCGAGCAGTACTTC.

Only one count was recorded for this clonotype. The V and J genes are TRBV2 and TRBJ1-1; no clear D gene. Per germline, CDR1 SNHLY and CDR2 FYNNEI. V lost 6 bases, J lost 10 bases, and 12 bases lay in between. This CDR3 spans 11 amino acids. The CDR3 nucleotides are TGTGCCAGCAGGGGCGCGGTAGGAGCTTTCTTT. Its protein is CASRGAVGAFF.

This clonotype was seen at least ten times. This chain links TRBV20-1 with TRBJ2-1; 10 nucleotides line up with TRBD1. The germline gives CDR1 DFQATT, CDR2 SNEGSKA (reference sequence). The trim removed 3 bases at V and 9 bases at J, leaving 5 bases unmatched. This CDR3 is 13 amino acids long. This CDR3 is CSARGQGLGEQFF. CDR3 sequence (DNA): TGCAGTGCTAGGGGACAGGGGCTCGGTGAGCAGTTCTTC.

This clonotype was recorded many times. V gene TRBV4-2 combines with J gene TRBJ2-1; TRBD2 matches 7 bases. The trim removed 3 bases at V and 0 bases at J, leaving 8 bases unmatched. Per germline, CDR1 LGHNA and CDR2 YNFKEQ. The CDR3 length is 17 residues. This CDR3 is CASSQTNQRGSYNEQFF. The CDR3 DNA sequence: TGTGCCAGCAGCCAGACAAACCAGCGGGGCTCCTACAATGAGCAGTTCTTC.

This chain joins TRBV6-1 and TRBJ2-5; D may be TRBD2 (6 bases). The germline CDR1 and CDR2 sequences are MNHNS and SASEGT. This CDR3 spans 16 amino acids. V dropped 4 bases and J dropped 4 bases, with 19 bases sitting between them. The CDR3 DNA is TGTGCCAGCAGTGGAACTAGCTTAGGCGATTCAGAGACCCAGTACTTC. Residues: CASSGTSLGDSETQYF.

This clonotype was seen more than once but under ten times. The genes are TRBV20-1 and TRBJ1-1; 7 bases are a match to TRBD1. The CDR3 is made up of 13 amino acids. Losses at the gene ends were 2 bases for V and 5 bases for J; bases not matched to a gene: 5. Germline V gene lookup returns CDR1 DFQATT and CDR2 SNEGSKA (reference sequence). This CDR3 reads CSARSGGVTEAFF. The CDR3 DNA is TGCAGTGCTAGATCAGGGGGGGTAACTGAAGCTTTCTTT.